The clone carrying this T cell receptor (beta chain) has a count of ten or more. Its antigen is unidentified. This sample is part of a study of T cell responses to AZD1222 COVID-19 vaccine. Some clones are missing from TCRdb's copy, which holds only in-frame ones; the method was immunoSEQ multiplex PCR. The sample shows about 110,000 clones, approximately 90% of them seen only once. Germline assignment: CDR1 SEHNR and CDR2 FQNEAQ (reference sequence). The CDR3 sequence is 15 residues long. V shed 3 bases and J shed 1 base, with 12 bases lying between them. Findings and caveats of the study: Clonal diversity was possibly underestimated, and white British individuals and females predominated among donors.

Source: peripheral blood, taken 28 days after the second AZD1222 dose. The clonotype originates from an adult who received the AZD1222 COVID-19 vaccine. The chain uses TRBV7-9 and TRBJ1-1; no clear D. The CDR3: CASSLVVRWNTEAFF. The CDR3, as DNA: TGTGCCAGCAGCTTGGTGGTACGGTGGAACACTGAAGCTTTCTTT. The variable domain in full, completed from reference TRBV7-9 and TRBJ1-1, reads DTGVSQNPRHKITKRGQNVTFRCDPISEHNRLYWYRQTLGQGPEFLTYFQNEAQLEKSRLLSDRFSAERPKGSFSTLEIQRTEQGDSAMYLCASSLVVRWNTEAFFGQGTRLTVV.